Following are 7 T cell receptor beta chains from one sample sequenced in a study of blood T cell repertoires in COVID-19. Method: immunoSEQ multiplex PCR; TCRdb's copy keeps in-frame clones and lacks some. Of about 210,000 clones in the sample, 92% were seen once. The sequenced sample was peripheral blood. The receptors here all came from a man aged 30 to 39 with acute or convalescent COVID-19.

Only one count was recorded for this clone. V usage is TRBV2 and J usage is TRBJ2-7, with D possibly being TRBD2 (5 bases). Germline V gene lookup returns CDR1 SNHLY and CDR2 FYNNEI. The V end lost 8 bases, the J end lost 0 bases, and 11 bases lay between the germline ends. The CDR3 length is 13 residues. The CDR3 region has the DNA TGTGCCAGCGGGTGGAGGAGCTCCTACGAGCAGTACTTC. Translated: CASGWRSSYEQYF.

This clone was observed once. J is TRBJ2-3 and V is TRBV6-4, with 8 bases aligning to TRBD1. The CDR3 runs to 16 residues. With V trimmed by 6 bases and J by 2 bases, 10 bases remained unmatched. Germline lookup yields CDR1 MRHNA and CDR2 SNTAGT. The CDR3 nucleotides read TGTGCCAGCAGACGGACAGGGTCCCAATTCACAGATACGCAGTATTTT. Translating it yields CASRRTGSQFTDTQYF.

The chain links TRBV29-1 to TRBJ2-7, with 7 bases aligning to TRBD1. The V segment lost 3 bases and the J segment 6 bases; nucleotides outside the gene matches: 17. Germline assignment: CDR1 SQVTM and CDR2 ANQGSEA. The length of the CDR3 is 16 residues. CDR3 nucleotides: TGCAGCGTTGAGATTTACGGGGCAGGGGGTTCAGGCGAGCAGTACTTC. Residues: CSVEIYGAGGSGEQYF.

At least ten counts were recorded for this clone. The gene calls are TRBV28 and TRBJ1-2, with D possibly TRBD1 on 5 matching bases. This CDR3 is 14 amino acids long. Germline V gives CDR1 MDHEN, CDR2 SYDVKM. V shed 7 bases and J shed 10 bases, with 22 bases lying between them. The CDR3 DNA follows: TGTGCCAGCACCCTAAACGGGGGTACCTACTCCTACACCTTC. Its translation: CASTLNGGTYSYTF.

This chain joins TRBV5-5 and TRBJ1-3, with D maybe TRBD1 (5 bases). V was trimmed by 3 bases and J by 2 bases, leaving 9 bases between them. In germline, CDR1 is SGHKS, CDR2 YYEKEE (reference sequence). The CDR3 runs to 14 residues. CDR3 residues: CASSYGGAGNTIYF. The DNA for the CDR3 is TGTGCCAGCAGCTACGGGGGAGCTGGAAACACCATATATTTT.

This sequence joins TRBV28 and TRBJ1-4; D remains ambiguous. The CDR3 consists of 12 residues. Trimming shortened V by 5 bases and J by 4 bases, and 5 bases separated the two germline ends. Germline lookup yields CDR1 MDHEN and CDR2 SYDVKM. CDR3 protein: CASSPDNEKLFF. DNA of the CDR3: TGTGCCAGCAGTCCAGATAATGAAAAACTGTTTTTT.

This chain joins TRBV5-1 and TRBJ1-2; 7 bases align to TRBD1. V trimming: 4 bases; J trimming: 0 bases; junction bases outside the gene matches: 15. This CDR3 is 18 amino acids long. Germline lookup yields CDR1 SGHRS and CDR2 YFSETQ. CDR3 sequence: CASSPITGANKANYGYTF. The CDR3 bases are TGCGCCAGCAGCCCAATAACAGGGGCGAATAAAGCTAACTATGGCTACACCTTC.